A selection of T cell receptor beta chains follows, all from one sample in a study of cytomegalovirus exposure and HLA in healthy donors. Method: immunoSEQ multiplex PCR; TCRdb's copy keeps in-frame clones and lacks some. Of roughly 120,000 clones in the sample, 80% are singletons; the top ten hold approximately 1%. The sample comprised PBMCs. These receptors were obtained from a human donor in good health. Each CDR3 is given with its conserved first and last residue. Fields, in order: D gene, V gene, J gene, clone size, CDR3 DNA, CDR3 protein. A D gene is named only where the DNA matches it firmly. Only some rows state a clone size, as once, few, many or a class for expanded clones.

D gene: TRBD1; V gene: TRBV7-9; J gene: TRBJ1-3; clone size: .; CDR3 DNA: TGTGCCAGCAGCTTCCCGGGACAGTCCTCTGGAAACACCATATATTTT; CDR3 protein: CASSFPGQSSGNTIYF
D gene: .; V gene: TRBV5-1; J gene: TRBJ1-2; clone size: .; CDR3 DNA: TGCGCCAGCAGCTTTGCGACAAACTATGGCTACACCTTC; CDR3 protein: CASSFATNYGYTF
D gene: .; V gene: TRBV10-3; J gene: TRBJ2-5; clone size: .; CDR3 DNA: TGTGCCATCAGAACTACTAGCCTCGAGACCCAGTACTTC; CDR3 protein: CAIRTTSLETQYF
D gene: .; V gene: TRBV28; J gene: TRBJ2-3; clone size: .; CDR3 DNA: TGTGCCAGCAGTTCACGCTTGGGGGGTACGGGAACAGATACGCAGTATTTT; CDR3 protein: CASSSRLGGTGTDTQYF
D gene: .; V gene: TRBV28; J gene: TRBJ1-1; clone size: .; CDR3 DNA: TGTGCCAGCACCCAAGCGGGGGCCAACACTGAAGCTTTCTTT; CDR3 protein: CASTQAGANTEAFF
D gene: TRBD1; V gene: TRBV6-5; J gene: TRBJ1-2; clone size: .; CDR3 DNA: TGTGCCAGCAGTAACGCACTCCGGACAGGTAGTGGCTACACCTTC; CDR3 protein: CASSNALRTGSGYTF
D gene: .; V gene: TRBV7-9; J gene: TRBJ1-1; clone size: .; CDR3 DNA: TGTTCCAGCAGCTTCATCGGGACTGAAGCTTTCTTT; CDR3 protein: CSSSFIGTEAFF
D gene: .; V gene: TRBV5-1; J gene: TRBJ2-6; clone size: few; CDR3 DNA: TGCGCCAGCAGCTTAGACCCCGGGGTCCCGTCGGGGGCCAACGTCCTGACTTTC; CDR3 protein: CASSLDPGVPSGANVLTF
D gene: .; V gene: TRBV7-9; J gene: TRBJ1-2; clone size: few; CDR3 DNA: TGTGCCAGCACCGAAACAGGGATAACGTATGGCTACACCTTC; CDR3 protein: CASTETGITYGYTF
D gene: TRBD2; V gene: TRBV7-9; J gene: TRBJ2-1; clone size: .; CDR3 DNA: TGTGCCAGCAGCCCCACTAGCGGGGGGGTTTACAATGAGCAGTTCTTC; CDR3 protein: CASSPTSGGVYNEQFF
D gene: .; V gene: TRBV5-1; J gene: TRBJ1-1; clone size: .; CDR3 DNA: TGCGCCAGCAGCTTTGGTGGGGGGTTGGAAACTGAAGCTTTCTTT; CDR3 protein: CASSFGGGLETEAFF
D gene: TRBD1; V gene: TRBV27; J gene: TRBJ1-2; clone size: .; CDR3 DNA: TGTGCCAGCCGGACCGGGACAGTCCCCTATGGCTACACCTTC; CDR3 protein: CASRTGTVPYGYTF
D gene: .; V gene: TRBV19; J gene: TRBJ1-5; clone size: .; CDR3 DNA: TGTGCCAGTAGTAGGGGCAGGGTGGACCAGCCCCAGCATTTT; CDR3 protein: CASSRGRVDQPQHF
D gene: .; V gene: TRBV19; J gene: TRBJ1-2; clone size: .; CDR3 DNA: TGTGCCAGTAGGACGGACAGAACCTATGGCTACACCTTC; CDR3 protein: CASRTDRTYGYTF
D gene: .; V gene: TRBV4-1; J gene: TRBJ1-2; clone size: .; CDR3 DNA: TGCGCCAGCAGCCAAGGCGGCGGTGGCTACACCTTC; CDR3 protein: CASSQGGGGYTF
D gene: .; V gene: TRBV6-5; J gene: TRBJ1-1; clone size: .; CDR3 DNA: TGTGCCAGCAGTTACTGGGGCAGGCCTGAAGCTTTCTTT; CDR3 protein: CASSYWGRPEAFF
D gene: TRBD1; V gene: TRBV5-1; J gene: TRBJ1-3; clone size: .; CDR3 DNA: TGCGCCAGCAGCTTACGACAGGGGTACGGAAACACCATATATTTT; CDR3 protein: CASSLRQGYGNTIYF
D gene: .; V gene: TRBV5-1; J gene: TRBJ1-1; clone size: .; CDR3 DNA: TGCGCCAGCAGCCTCAGGGGAACCACTGAAGCTTTCTTT; CDR3 protein: CASSLRGTTEAFF
D gene: .; V gene: TRBV5-6; J gene: TRBJ1-1; clone size: .; CDR3 DNA: TGTGCCAGCAGCTTCCGGGACTCATACATGAACACTGAAGCTTTCTTT; CDR3 protein: CASSFRDSYMNTEAFF
D gene: .; V gene: TRBV7-9; J gene: TRBJ1-5; clone size: .; CDR3 DNA: TGTGCCAGCAGTCTGCGGGGGTGGGATCAGCCCCAGCATTTT; CDR3 protein: CASSLRGWDQPQHF
D gene: .; V gene: TRBV11-3; J gene: TRBJ2-5; clone size: .; CDR3 DNA: TGTGCCAGCAGCTTAGTCGGGGGTTCGGGGCAAGAGACCCAGTACTTC; CDR3 protein: CASSLVGGSGQETQYF
D gene: TRBD2; V gene: TRBV5-3; J gene: TRBJ2-5; clone size: .; CDR3 DNA: TGTGCCGGGCTTGGGGGGGGGAGACAAGAGACCCAGTACTTC; CDR3 protein: CAGLGGGRQETQYF
D gene: TRBD1; V gene: TRBV5-1; J gene: TRBJ2-7; clone size: .; CDR3 DNA: TGCGCCAGCAGCTTGGGGGGGACAGGGAATGTGGACGAGCAGTACTTC; CDR3 protein: CASSLGGTGNVDEQYF
D gene: TRBD1; V gene: TRBV19; J gene: TRBJ1-1; clone size: .; CDR3 DNA: TGTGCCAGTTCTGGGGGACAGGTATCAACTGAAGCTTTCTTT; CDR3 protein: CASSGGQVSTEAFF
D gene: .; V gene: TRBV10-3; J gene: TRBJ1-2; clone size: .; CDR3 DNA: TGTGCCATCAGTGAGTCAGGGGAGGGACTCTATGGCTACACCTTC; CDR3 protein: CAISESGEGLYGYTF
D gene: TRBD1; V gene: TRBV6-1; J gene: TRBJ1-5; clone size: few; CDR3 DNA: TGTGCCAGCGGACAGGGGGTCCTCCAGCCCCAGCATTTT; CDR3 protein: CASGQGVLQPQHF
D gene: TRBD2; V gene: TRBV18; J gene: TRBJ2-3; clone size: .; CDR3 DNA: TGTGCCAGCTCACCGCTGGGACTAGCGGGACCGACAGATACGCAGTATTTT; CDR3 protein: CASSPLGLAGPTDTQYF
D gene: .; V gene: TRBV20-1; J gene: TRBJ2-1; clone size: .; CDR3 DNA: TGCAGTGCCACCTACTACAATGAGCAGTTCTTC; CDR3 protein: CSATYYNEQFF
D gene: TRBD1; V gene: TRBV5-6; J gene: TRBJ2-3; clone size: .; CDR3 DNA: TGTGCCAGCAGCCGTACAGGGGCTTTTATATATACGCAGTATTTT; CDR3 protein: CASSRTGAFIYTQYF